This T cell receptor (beta chain) comes out of a study of blood T cell repertoires in COVID-19. Turning to the study itself: The samples span acute and convalescent COVID-19 from the United States, Italy and Spain. In each case, the material was cDNA or gDNA derived from T cells, B-cell-depleted T cells, or PBMCs.

Original handling: Amplified reference gene primers provided the basis for estimating nucleated cell counts. Profiled with immunoSEQ multiplex PCR; TCRdb holds only in-frame clones, not every one. V and J calls and clone size are copied from that table; D and trimming were computed from the DNA. The sample holds roughly 100,000 clones, 75% to 85% seen once. The germline V gene has CDR1 MDHEN and CDR2 SYDVKM. V lost 6 bases, J lost 6 bases, and 8 bases stayed unmatched. This CDR3 is 14 amino acids long. Source material: peripheral blood. V is TRBV28 and J is TRBJ2-4, with 7 nucleotides matching TRBD2. The receptor was derived from a human donor in a cohort sampled during active COVID-19. The chain's CDR3 is CASSPGGRGNIQYF. CDR3 sequence (DNA): TGTGCCAGCAGCCCTGGTGGGAGGGGAAACATTCAGTACTTC.